This is a list of T cell receptor beta chains from one sample in a study of shared clonotypes between healthy human individuals. Measured with immunoSEQ multiplex PCR; TCRdb has only the in-frame clones, and not every one. This repertoire shows 2 million to 2.5 million clones, under 97% found once; its top ten account for 0.1% to 0.15%. The sample was naive CD4+ T cells sorted from blood. These TCRs come from a man aged 18 to 35 in good health. CDR3s include the opening cysteine and the closing phenylalanine or tryptophan.

V: TRBV28
J: TRBJ2-4
CDR3: CASIGLAKNIQYF

V: TRBV11-2
J: TRBJ2-2
CDR3: CASSRLAVNTGELFF

V: TRBV7-6
J: TRBJ1-2
CDR3: CASSSYRAPYGYTF

V: TRBV7-8
J: TRBJ2-7
CDR3: CASSPKAGTVYEQYF

V: TRBV5-4
J: TRBJ1-2
CDR3: CASSLAGQGSYGYTF

V: TRBV6-1
J: TRBJ1-1
CDR3: CASSDQGNTEAFF

V: TRBV10-2
J: TRBJ2-7
CDR3: CASSEQEPYEQYF

V: TRBV30
J: TRBJ1-6
CDR3: CAWGTGTVDSPLHF

V: TRBV11-1
J: TRBJ1-2
CDR3: CASSPSPTGDYGYTF

V: TRBV18
J: TRBJ2-7
CDR3: CASSGDLNNEQYF

V: TRBV2
J: TRBJ1-1
CDR3: CASRDRQNTEAFF

V: TRBV28
J: TRBJ2-3
CDR3: CASRIGGKGDTQYF

V: TRBV6-9
J: TRBJ2-7
CDR3: CASNPGQGAYEQYF

V: TRBV18
J: TRBJ2-5
CDR3: CASSPPSGSKTQYF

V: TRBV28
J: TRBJ1-1
CDR3: CASSLRTGWDTEAFF

V: TRBV10-1
J: TRBJ1-1
CDR3: CASSESGSPRTAFF

V: TRBV5-1
J: TRBJ1-1
CDR3: CASSLAAGTGVEAFF

V: TRBV21-1
J: TRBJ1-3
CDR3: CASSKAYGASGNTIYF

V: TRBV18
J: TRBJ1-1
CDR3: CASSPGQGLNTEAFF

V: TRBV6-5
J: TRBJ2-1
CDR3: CASSYLQGYEQFF

V: TRBV2
J: TRBJ1-6
CDR3: CASSEAFGGPYNSPLHF

V: TRBV30
J: TRBJ1-1
CDR3: CAWSTGRGTTEAFF

V: TRBV6-6
J: TRBJ1-6
CDR3: CASSYSEVYNSPLHF

V: TRBV15
J: TRBJ1-4
CDR3: CATSLRTTNEKLFF

V: TRBV6-5
J: TRBJ1-1
CDR3: CASRTVNTEAFF